The rows below give T cell receptor beta chains drawn from one sample of a study of glioma-infiltrating T cells. TCRdb independently ran MiXCR on the multiplex PCR reads; one entry per CDR3 protein. Seen here are around 140,000 distinct CDR3 sequences, more than 35% observed once, and the top ten hold roughly 20%. Material for sequencing was glioma tissue, nonneoplastic brain tissue, or PBMCs (not recorded which). Receptors originate from a human donor with low-grade glioma or glioblastoma, undergoing nonglioma brain surgery, or in good health (not recorded which). Each CDR3 is given with its conserved first and last residue. D genes are given only for firm matches. Not all rows give a size; the values are once, few, many and, for expanded clones, a class.

-	TRBJ2-5	TRBV27	medium-sized	CASSQSSAAQETQYF	TGTGCCAGCAGCCAAAGTAGCGCGGCACAAGAGACCCAGTACTTC
-	TRBJ2-3	TRBV30	-	CAWSRLESSDTQYF	TGTGCCTGGAGCCGCCTGGAGTCATCCGATACGCAGTATTTT
TRBD1	TRBJ1-5	TRBV19	few	CASTQTGGLDQPQHF	TGTGCCAGTACCCAGACAGGGGGGCTTGACCAGCCCCAGCATTTT
-	TRBJ1-1	TRBV27	-	CASRPAGRMNTEAFF	TGTGCCAGCAGGCCGGCCGGGCGGATGAACACTGAAGCTTTCTTT
-	TRBJ1-4	TRBV2	few	CASSGVGKLFF	TGTGCCAGCAGTGGGGTAGGAAAACTGTTTTTT
-	TRBJ1-1	TRBV6-5	once	CASSYGTDTEAFF	TGTGCCAGCAGTTACGGCACAGACACTGAAGCTTTCTTT
TRBD2	TRBJ2-1	TRBV6-2/TRBV6-3	-	CASSYYSRGVDEQFF	TGTGCCAGCAGTTACTACTCGCGGGGGGTGGATGAGCAGTTCTTC
-	TRBJ2-1	TRBV12-3/TRBV12-4	-	CASSLGLQQFF	TGTGCCAGCAGTTTAGGGCTTCAGCAGTTCTTC
-	TRBJ1-5	TRBV19	few	CASSINRGNGNQPQHF	TGTGCCAGTAGTATAAATAGAGGAAACGGCAATCAGCCCCAGCATTTT
-	TRBJ2-1	TRBV6-2/TRBV6-3	few	CASSYSWAEQFF	TGTGCCAGCAGTTACTCGTGGGCAGAGCAGTTCTTC
-	TRBJ2-7	TRBV11-2	-	CASSLGPSAYEQYF	TGTGCCAGCAGCTTAGGTCCCAGTGCGTACGAGCAGTACTTC
-	TRBJ2-1	TRBV6-5	few	CASSYSPTSNEQFF	TGTGCCAGCAGTTACTCGCCGACTAGCAATGAGCAGTTCTTC
-	TRBJ1-2	TRBV18	once	CASSPDRSNYGYTF	TGTGCCAGCTCACCCGACAGAAGCAACTATGGCTACACCTTC
-	TRBJ1-1	TRBV2	-	CASRFMNTEAFF	TGTGCCAGCAGATTTATGAACACTGAAGCTTTCTTT
TRBD2	TRBJ2-7	TRBV24-1	-	CATSDWSSGSHEQYF	TGTGCCACCAGTGATTGGAGTAGCGGGAGCCACGAGCAGTACTTC
-	TRBJ2-1	TRBV20-1	-	CSVESDTNEQFF	TGCAGTGTTGAGTCAGACACCAATGAGCAGTTCTTC
TRBD1	TRBJ2-1	TRBV6-5	few	CASSPQGVEQFF	TGTGCCAGCAGTCCACAGGGGGTTGAGCAGTTCTTC
-	TRBJ2-7	TRBV28	-	CASSLLDYEQYF	TGTGCCAGCAGTTTACTGGACTACGAGCAGTACTTC
-	TRBJ2-1	TRBV6-6	-	CASRNEKFF	TGTGCCAGCAGAAATGAGAAGTTCTTC
-	TRBJ1-6	TRBV20-1	-	CSAREFRDGVNSPLHF	TGCAGTGCTAGAGAGTTCCGGGACGGAGTGAATTCACCCCTCCACTTT
TRBD1	TRBJ1-1	TRBV6-1	many	CASRTDRLNTEAFF	TGTGCCAGCAGGACGGACAGGTTGAACACTGAAGCTTTCTTT
TRBD1	TRBJ1-6	TRBV20-1	many	CSAKTGLYSPLHF	TGCAGTGCAAAGACAGGGCTCTATTCACCCCTCCACTTT
TRBD1	TRBJ1-1	TRBV28	few	CASSLSGGSYTEAFF	TGTGCCAGCAGTTTATCAGGGGGCTCTTACACTGAAGCTTTCTTT
TRBD1	TRBJ1-1	TRBV18	few	CASSPIGTAIGAFF	TGTGCCAGCTCACCAATCGGGACAGCAATCGGAGCTTTCTTT
-	TRBJ2-3	TRBV28	-	CASSLPQSSNTQYF	TGTGCCAGCAGTTTGCCGCAGTCTTCTAATACGCAGTATTTT
-	TRBJ1-1	TRBV14	few	CASSHVRTEAFF	TGTGCCAGCAGCCATGTTCGCACTGAAGCTTTCTTT
-	TRBJ2-5	TRBV12-3/TRBV12-4	few	CASSLKGTQETQYF	TGTGCCAGCAGTTTAAAGGGGACCCAAGAGACCCAGTACTTC
-	TRBJ1-4	TRBV7-9	few	CASSLVLNEKLFF	TGTGCCAGCAGCTTAGTCCTTAATGAAAAACTGTTTTTT
-	TRBJ2-7	TRBV6-6	few	CASSYGRRALEQYF	TGTGCCAGCAGTTACGGGCGGCGGGCGCTCGAGCAGTACTTC
-	TRBJ1-1	TRBV14	-	CASSRLMNTEAFF	TGTGCCAGCAGCCGCCTTATGAACACTGAAGCTTTCTTT
TRBD1	TRBJ1-6	TRBV19	-	CASTSSGTVFNSPLHF	TGTGCCAGTACCTCCTCCGGGACAGTCTTTAATTCACCCCTCCACTTT
-	TRBJ1-1	TRBV4-3	-	CASSQKQGRGTEAFF	TGCGCCAGCAGCCAAAAACAGGGCAGGGGCACTGAAGCTTTCTTT
-	TRBJ1-5	TRBV27	-	CASRDSPYSNQPQHF	TGTGCCAGCCGGGATAGTCCTTATAGCAATCAGCCCCAGCATTTT
TRBD1	TRBJ1-1	TRBV20-1	-	CSAFRDRDTEAFF	TGCAGTGCCTTCCGGGACAGGGACACTGAAGCTTTCTTT
-	TRBJ1-1	TRBV6-2/TRBV6-3	many	CASSTYGGAFF	TGTGCCAGCAGTACCTATGGGGGAGCTTTCTTT
TRBD2	TRBJ2-7	TRBV6-1	-	CASRKAGSSYEQYF	TGTGCCAGCAGGAAAGCGGGGAGCTCCTACGAGCAGTACTTC
TRBD2	TRBJ2-1	TRBV6-2/TRBV6-3	-	CASSAQTTSGSEFF	TGTGCCAGCAGTGCCCAGACGACTAGCGGGAGTGAGTTCTTC
-	TRBJ2-3	TRBV6-1	few	CASSRCSTPDTQYF	TGTGCCAGCAGCCGCTGCTCCACACCAGATACGCAGTATTTT
-	TRBJ2-5	TRBV12-3/TRBV12-4	-	CASRLWGFNEQYF	TGTGCCAGCAGACTATGGGGGTTCAATGAGCAGTACTTC
TRBD2	TRBJ2-7	TRBV20-1	-	CSASPTTSGSYEQYF	TGCAGTGCTTCCCCGACAACTAGCGGCTCCTACGAGCAGTACTTC
TRBD2	TRBJ2-1	TRBV28	-	CASSLGLAGVSEQFF	TGTGCCAGCAGCCTAGGACTAGCGGGAGTCAGTGAGCAGTTCTTC
TRBD2	TRBJ2-1	TRBV28	-	CASSPIVLAGPTNEQFF	TGTGCCAGCAGCCCAATCGTACTAGCGGGACCTACCAATGAGCAGTTCTTC
TRBD1	TRBJ2-3	TRBV6-1	many	CASSDGQGPDTQYF	TGTGCCAGCAGCGATGGACAGGGGCCAGATACGCAGTATTTT
-	TRBJ2-1	TRBV7-3	-	CASSLGLNNEQFF	TGTGCCAGCAGCTTAGGACTCAACAATGAGCAGTTCTTC
TRBD1	TRBJ1-1	TRBV2	few	CASIEGQLNTEAFF	TGTGCCAGCATCGAGGGACAGTTGAACACTGAAGCTTTCTTT
-	TRBJ1-2	TRBV20-1	-	CSARGTVLLYGYTF	TGCAGTGCTAGAGGGACCGTTTTACTCTATGGCTACACCTTC
-	TRBJ1-1	TRBV4-3	few	CASSQDDGSPTEAFF	TGCGCCAGCAGCCAAGACGACGGGTCCCCCACTGAAGCTTTCTTT